This TCR beta chain is from a study of blood T cell repertoires in COVID-19. The wider study: Donors in the United States, Italy and Spain gave samples during acute or convalescent COVID-19.

Germline values: CDR1 KGHDR, CDR2 SFDVKD. V was pared by 3 bases and J by 4 bases, with 11 bases of the junction left unmatched. This CDR3 region has 18 residues. Per the original methods: How many nucleated cells were present was estimated from reference gene primer amplification. The assay was immunoSEQ multiplex PCR, and TCRdb's table has in-frame clones only and misses some. That table supplies the V and J calls and clone size; D and trimming were determined from the DNA. Of 75,000 to 85,000 clones listed, roughly 84% are singletons. Seattle researchers signed up patients amid active infection and tracked them longitudinally.

The sequencing input was peripheral blood. This receptor was obtained from a man aged 55-75 years with COVID-19, enrolled during active disease. The chain is built from TRBV24-1 and TRBJ2-1; 10 bases match TRBD2. The CDR3 sequence is CATSDGGSSGSLYNEQFF. DNA for the CDR3: TGTGCCACCAGTGATGGTGGGTCTAGCGGGAGTTTATACAATGAGCAGTTCTTC.